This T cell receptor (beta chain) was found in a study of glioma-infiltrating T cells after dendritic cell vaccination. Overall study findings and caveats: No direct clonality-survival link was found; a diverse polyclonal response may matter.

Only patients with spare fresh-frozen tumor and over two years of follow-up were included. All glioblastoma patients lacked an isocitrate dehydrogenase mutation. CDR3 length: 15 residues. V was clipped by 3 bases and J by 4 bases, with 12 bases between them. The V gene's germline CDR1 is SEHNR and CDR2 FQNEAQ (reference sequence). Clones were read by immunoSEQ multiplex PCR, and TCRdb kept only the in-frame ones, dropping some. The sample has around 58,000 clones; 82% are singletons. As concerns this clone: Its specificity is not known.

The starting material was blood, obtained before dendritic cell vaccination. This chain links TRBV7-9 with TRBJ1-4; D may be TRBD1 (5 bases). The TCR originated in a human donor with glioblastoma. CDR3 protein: CASSFTGTFNEKLFF. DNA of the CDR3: TGTGCCAGCAGCTTCACAGGAACTTTTAATGAAAAACTGTTTTTT.